A selection of T cell receptor beta chains follows, all from one sample in a study of regulatory T cells in long-lasting Graves disease. Each CDR3 protein is one row after TCRdb ran MiXCR on the multiplex PCR reads. The sample records some 410,000 distinct CDR3 sequences, about a sixth being singletons. The sample was also reused in another study, on T cells in Graves' hyperthyroidism and ophthalmopathy.

Sequenced material: peripheral blood mononuclear cells (PBMCs), taken at new diagnosis, from a patient treated with antithyroid drugs. These receptors were obtained from a woman in her 30s with Graves disease. The CDR3 runs from the conserved cysteine through the conserved F or W. D genes are given only for firm matches. A clone size is listed for some rows: how often the clone was seen (once, few, many), or a class if it is expanded.

J gene	V gene	clone size	D gene	CDR3 DNA	CDR3 protein
TRBJ2-3	TRBV6-1	few	TRBD2	TGTGCCAGCACCCCAGCGGGATCGGGTACAGATACGCAGTATTTT	CASTPAGSGTDTQYF
TRBJ2-1	TRBV3-1	many	-	TGTGCCAGCAGCTGGAGGGGGTACAATGAGCAGTTCTTC	CASSWRGYNEQFF
TRBJ2-5	TRBV11-2	many	-	TGTGCCAGCAGCGGTGCGCCAGGGCAGGATGAGACCCAGTACTTC	CASSGAPGQDETQYF
TRBJ1-5	TRBV6-1	few	TRBD1	TGTGCCAGCAGCTCCCGACAGGGGTCTGGTCAGCCCCGGCATTTT	CASSSRQGSGQPRHF
TRBJ1-1	TRBV9	-	-	TGTGCCAGCAGCGTGAGCCGTCACACTGAAGCTTTCTTT	CASSVSRHTEAFF
TRBJ2-3	TRBV18	many	-	TGTGCCAGCTCATCAGGGGTCTTGGGCACAGATACGCAGTATTTT	CASSSGVLGTDTQYF
TRBJ2-2	TRBV5-1	many	-	TGCGCCAGCAGCTTGGGCCTCAGGAACACCGGGGAGCTGTTTTTT	CASSLGLRNTGELFF
TRBJ2-1	TRBV28	many	TRBD2	TGTGCCAGCAGTTTGGGCGGGAGACATGAGCAGTTCTTC	CASSLGGRHEQFF
TRBJ2-2	TRBV28	many	-	TGTGCCAGCAGCTTCAGCACCGGGGAGCTGTTTTTT	CASSFSTGELFF
TRBJ2-2	TRBV10-2	-	-	TGCGCCAGCAGTGAGAACTCAAGCGGGGAGCTGTTTTTT	CASSENSSGELFF
TRBJ1-1	TRBV5-6	many	-	TGTGCCAGCAGCCTGGTAGGATATTCTATTGAAGCTTTCTTT	CASSLVGYSIEAFF
TRBJ1-6	TRBV27	many	-	TGTGCCAGCAGTTTGTCGGTAAGGCTCGCAGGACAGTTCGATTCACCCCTCCACTTT	CASSLSVRLAGQFDSPLHF
TRBJ1-1	TRBV30	many	-	TGTGCCTGGAACCCGAACACTGAAGCTTTCTTT	CAWNPNTEAFF
TRBJ2-3	TRBV6-1	many	TRBD1	TGTGCCAGCAGTACACCGGGACAGGGAAGCACAGATACGCAGTATTTT	CASSTPGQGSTDTQYF
TRBJ2-5	TRBV28	many	TRBD1	TGTGCCAGCCAACCGGGACAGGGAATCGGAGAGACCCAGTACTTC	CASQPGQGIGETQYF
TRBJ2-1	TRBV24-1	-	-	TGTACCACCAGTGATTTGGGCGGCAGGGGGCATCCCAAGCGGGGATACAATGAGCAGTTCTTC	CTTSDLGGRGHPKRGYNEQFF
TRBJ2-5	TRBV6-2/TRBV6-3	-	TRBD2	TGTGCCAGCAGTCGGGGAGCGGGAGGTTCGGCCCAGTACTTC	CASSRGAGGSAQYF
TRBJ2-2	TRBV11-2	-	-	TGTGCCAGCAGCTTAAACCAGGCGTTCGCCGGGGAGCTGTTTTTT	CASSLNQAFAGELFF
TRBJ2-2	TRBV2	few	TRBD2	TGTGCCAGCAAGGGTAGCGGGAACGCCTACACCGGGGAGCTGTTTTTT	CASKGSGNAYTGELFF
TRBJ2-7	TRBV7-2	many	TRBD2	TGTGCCAGCAGCTTAGTTGACGGGAGGATCTACGAGCAGTACTTC	CASSLVDGRIYEQYF
TRBJ2-1	TRBV24-1	-	TRBD1	TGTGCCACCAGTGATTCGGGACAGGGTGGGCAGTTCTTC	CATSDSGQGGQFF
TRBJ2-3	TRBV9	many	-	TGTGCCAGCAGCGTCCCTGGGGCCCTTCCAGGAGATACGCAGTATTTT	CASSVPGALPGDTQYF
TRBJ1-5	TRBV6-1	many	-	TGTGCCAGCATCCTCCGGGGTTCGGGTCAGCCCCAGCATTTT	CASILRGSGQPQHF
TRBJ2-7	TRBV7-2	many	-	TGTGCCAGCAGTTCAGCAGTCCACGAGCAGTACTTC	CASSSAVHEQYF
TRBJ1-1	TRBV12-3/TRBV12-4	few	-	TGTGCCAGCAGTCCCATCGTTGGGGTGAACACTGAAGCTTTCTTT	CASSPIVGVNTEAFF
TRBJ2-1	TRBV5-1	many	TRBD2	TGCGCCAGCAGCTTGAGGCCCGGGACTAGCGACCATGAGCAGTTCTTC	CASSLRPGTSDHEQFF
TRBJ2-7	TRBV19	-	TRBD2	TGTGCCAGTAGTATAGGGGGACTAGCGGTTACCTACGAGCAGTACTTC	CASSIGGLAVTYEQYF
TRBJ2-7	TRBV7-2	many	-	TGTGCCAGCAGCTTAGCTAAGGGGCTTGGCGAGCAGTACTTC	CASSLAKGLGEQYF
TRBJ2-1	TRBV5-4	-	-	TGTGCCAGCAGCTTATACATCGGCAATGAGCAGTTCTTC	CASSLYIGNEQFF
TRBJ2-2	TRBV7-9	-	-	TGTGCCAGCAGACCGGTCCAGAACACCGGGGAGCTGTTTTTT	CASRPVQNTGELFF
TRBJ1-1	TRBV4-1	-	-	TGCGCCAGCAGCCAAGCCAGGGGTGGAAATATAGGCACTGAAGCTTTCTTT	CASSQARGGNIGTEAFF
TRBJ2-6	TRBV12-3/TRBV12-4	many	-	TGTGCCAGCAGTCCCTGGGACGGTCCTGGGGCCAACGTCCTGACTTTC	CASSPWDGPGANVLTF
TRBJ2-3	TRBV14	few	-	TGTGCCAGCAGCCAGAGCGGGCCTAGCACAGATACGCAGTATTTT	CASSQSGPSTDTQYF
TRBJ2-7	TRBV5-1	many	TRBD2	TGCGCCAGCAGCTTGACTAGCGGGAGGACACTCCAGTACTTC	CASSLTSGRTLQYF
TRBJ1-2	TRBV19	few	-	TGTGCCAGTAGTATCGGACGGGTTGGTAACTATGGCTACACCTTC	CASSIGRVGNYGYTF
TRBJ1-2	TRBV28	many	-	TGTGCCAGCAGTTTACCGGTCTCCGGCTACACCTTC	CASSLPVSGYTF
TRBJ2-7	TRBV2	many	TRBD2	TGTGCCACCACTCCGGGACTAACGGAGAGCGAGCAGTACTTC	CATTPGLTESEQYF
TRBJ1-1	TRBV27	many	-	TGTGCCAGCAGTCCGGGAGAGTACACTGAAGCTTTCTTT	CASSPGEYTEAFF
TRBJ2-3	TRBV6-2/TRBV6-3	many	-	TGTGCCAGCAGTGATGCGGCGACCACAGATACGCAGTATTTT	CASSDAATTDTQYF
TRBJ2-3	TRBV7-8	-	TRBD2	TGTGCCAGCAGCTCAACTAGCGGGGCCTATGATACGCAGTATTTT	CASSSTSGAYDTQYF
TRBJ2-4	TRBV5-1	many	TRBD1	TGCGCCAGCAGCTTGGGCCGACAGGGCTTGGGAAACATTCAGTACTTC	CASSLGRQGLGNIQYF
TRBJ2-2	TRBV28	many	TRBD2	TGTGCCAGCAGGGCCTCCGGGGGACTACCGAACACCGGGGAGCTGTTTTTT	CASRASGGLPNTGELFF
TRBJ2-3	TRBV12-3/TRBV12-4	many	TRBD1	TGTGCCAGCAGTCCTGGACAGGGATTCACAGATACGCAGTATTTT	CASSPGQGFTDTQYF
TRBJ2-3	TRBV28	many	TRBD2	TGTGCCAGCAGGGGGCGGCCTCCGGGACTAGCGGGAGGGCCGGGGGATACGCAGTATTTT	CASRGRPPGLAGGPGDTQYF
TRBJ1-1	TRBV19	few	TRBD1	TGTGCCTCCGCTGACAGGGTGAACACTGAAGCTTTCTTT	CASADRVNTEAFF
TRBJ2-1	TRBV11-2	-	TRBD2	TGTGCCAGCAGCGCTAGCGGGAGTCACAATGAGCAGTTCTTC	CASSASGSHNEQFF
TRBJ2-2	TRBV7-6	many	-	TGTGCCAGCAGCCGATCTAATGGGGAGCTGTTTTTT	CASSRSNGELFF
TRBJ2-1	TRBV19	-	TRBD2	TGTGCCAGTAGTAAGGCCCTAGCGGGATACAATGAGCAGTTCTTC	CASSKALAGYNEQFF
TRBJ2-1	TRBV2	many	TRBD1	TGTGCCAGCAGTGAGGGACCCACTAACAGGGGAATCTACAATGAGCAGTTCTTC	CASSEGPTNRGIYNEQFF
TRBJ1-6	TRBV4-3	-	-	TGCGCCAGCAGCCTACGACAGTTGAGCTCCTATAATTCACCCCTCCACTTT	CASSLRQLSSYNSPLHF
TRBJ2-1	TRBV10-3	-	TRBD2	TGTGCCATCAGTGAGTCGGGGGGGGCTAGCGGGAGCATGAATGAGCAGTTCTTC	CAISESGGASGSMNEQFF
TRBJ1-2	TRBV20-1	many	TRBD1	TGCAGTGCTAGAACTGGACAGGGCAAACATGGCTACACCTTC	CSARTGQGKHGYTF
TRBJ2-3	TRBV11-2	-	TRBD2	TGTGCCAGCAGCCCCCCCGGGACTAGATCAACAGATACGCAGTATTTT	CASSPPGTRSTDTQYF
TRBJ1-1	TRBV5-1	many	-	TGCGCCAGCAGCCGGGGGGCCACGGGGAACACTGAAGCTTTCTTT	CASSRGATGNTEAFF
TRBJ2-7	TRBV28	few	-	TGTGCCAGTGAAGGGGGGCAGGCCATAAGCTCCTACGAGCAGTACTTC	CASEGGQAISSYEQYF
TRBJ1-1	TRBV28	many	-	TGTGCCAGCAAATTGGGGATCACTGAAGCTTTCTTT	CASKLGITEAFF